A selection of T cell receptor beta chains follows, all from one sample in a study of a mutant IDH1 vaccine in newly diagnosed glioma. The data were produced by immunoSEQ multiplex PCR, yet TCRdb's version contains in-frame clones alone and is incomplete. Among about 66,000 clones listed, 80% to 90% were seen once. The material sequenced was PBMCs, taken from a glioma patient treated with radiotherapy, temozolomide or both. These receptors were taken from a man aged 25-45 years with glioma. Both conserved end residues are part of each CDR3. A D gene is named only where the DNA matches it firmly. Some rows mark clone size as missing; the rest say once, few, many or name a class of expanded clone.

d_call j_call v_call clone_size cdr3_nt cdr3_aa
. TRBJ1-5 TRBV12-5 . TGTGCTAGTGGTTTGGTACTAGTCCTTGACTGGGGGGGTGTGAGCAATCAGCCCCAGCATTTT CASGLVLVLDWGGVSNQPQHF
TRBD1 TRBJ2-1 TRBV7-9 . TGTGCCAGCAGCTTAGTGGGACAGGGGGCGATCTCCTACAATGAGCAGTTCTTC CASSLVGQGAISYNEQFF
. TRBJ1-2 TRBV29-1 . TGCAGCGCTCAGAGCACTAGCTATGGCTACACCTTC CSAQSTSYGYTF
TRBD2 TRBJ2-3 TRBV5-1 . TGCGCCAGCAGCATCCGGGGGGGCACAGATACGCAGTATTTT CASSIRGGTDTQYF
. TRBJ2-5 TRBV5-6 . TGTGCCAGCAGCTTGGTCAAAGAGACCCAGTACTTC CASSLVKETQYF
. TRBJ1-1 TRBV5-1 . TGCGCCAGCAGCGAGCTTGAGGGCCAAGCTTTCTTT CASSELEGQAFF
. TRBJ1-1 TRBV7-6 few TGTGCCAGCAGCGTCGGACCCGGGATCAATGGGCACACTGAAGCTTTCTTT CASSVGPGINGHTEAFF
. TRBJ1-3 TRBV6-5 . TGTGCCAGCAGTTACTCGACCTTACTATCTGGAAACACCATATATTTT CASSYSTLLSGNTIYF
TRBD1 TRBJ1-5 TRBV5-8 . TGTGCCAGCAGCTATCGGGACAGGGGGAGGCGTCAGCCCCAGCATTTT CASSYRDRGRRQPQHF
TRBD1 TRBJ2-1 TRBV7-8 once TGTGCCAGCACCCCCACTTGGGACAGCCTTTACAATGAGCAGTTCTTC CASTPTWDSLYNEQFF
. TRBJ2-6 TRBV27 . TGTGCCAGCAGTTTGGACGGAACTTCTGGGGCCAACGTCCTGACTTTC CASSLDGTSGANVLTF
. TRBJ2-5 TRBV5-4 . TGTGCAGCAGCAACGTACCAAGAGACCCAGTACTTC CAAATYQETQYF
. TRBJ2-1 TRBV4-1 . TGCGCCAGCAGCCAAGTAGGGGGGGGAAATAACAATGAGCAGTTCTTC CASSQVGGGNNNEQFF
. TRBJ2-7 TRBV5-6 . TGTGCCAGCAGCCTGGGACGGAGTCTCCAACAGTACTTC CASSLGRSLQQYF
TRBD1 TRBJ2-2 TRBV5-1 . TGCGCCACCCACAGGGGTGAATACGTCGGGGAGCTGTTTTTT CATHRGEYVGELFF
. TRBJ1-2 TRBV6-1 . TGTGCCAGCAGTTACGCAGGGGGCTACACCTTC CASSYAGGYTF
. TRBJ2-1 TRBV5-1 few TGCGCCAGCAGCTACCTATTTCGGGGGGCATCGATCTACAATGAGCAGTTCTTC CASSYLFRGASIYNEQFF
. TRBJ1-2 TRBV19 once TGTGCCAGTAGTAGCCAGTCGAGTGGGAACTACGGCTACACCTTC CASSSQSSGNYGYTF
. TRBJ1-6 TRBV15 once TGTGCCACCAGCAGAGGGAGGGCGAATTCACCCCTCCACTTT CATSRGRANSPLHF
TRBD1 TRBJ1-1 TRBV5-1 . TGCGCCAGCAGCCCTGGTACAGGGGGTACTGAAGCTTTCTTT CASSPGTGGTEAFF
. TRBJ1-3 TRBV11-2 . TGTGCCAGCAGCCACCCCGGGCGAGGTGGAAACACCATATATTTT CASSHPGRGGNTIYF
. TRBJ2-4 TRBV14 once TGTGCCAGCAGCCAAGAAGAAGCCAAAAACATTCAGTACTTC CASSQEEAKNIQYF
. TRBJ1-1 TRBV10-3 . TGTGCCATCAGTGCCTCAATGGACGGAACTGAAGCTTTCTTT CAISASMDGTEAFF
TRBD1 TRBJ1-5 TRBV4-2 few TGTGCCAGCAGCCCCGGGACAGGGGACCAGCCCCAGCATTTT CASSPGTGDQPQHF
. TRBJ1-5 TRBV28 . TGTGCCAGCAGTTTACGGGAGACGGAAAGCAATCAGCCCCAGCATTTT CASSLRETESNQPQHF
. TRBJ2-1 TRBV10-3 . TGTGCCATCAGTGAACCTAATGATGTGTACCTGGAGAGAAACTCCTACAATGAGCAGTTCTTC CAISEPNDVYLERNSYNEQFF
. TRBJ2-7 TRBV30 once TGTGCCTGGGCCCGGACGGTCTACGAGCAGTACTTC CAWARTVYEQYF
. TRBJ2-2 TRBV27 . TGTGCCAGCAGTTTCGTCCAACCGGGACGAGGCACCGGGGAGCTGTTTTTT CASSFVQPGRGTGELFF
TRBD1 TRBJ1-2 TRBV19 . TGTGCCAGTAGTATTCTCGGACAGGTTTACGGCGCTAACTATGGCTACACCTTC CASSILGQVYGANYGYTF